One and the same sample provided the 17 T cell receptor beta chains below, sequenced in a study of T cell responses to AZD1222 COVID-19 vaccine. Sequencing was performed with immunoSEQ multiplex PCR; in TCRdb, only in-frame clones are kept and a portion is missing. The repertoire holds roughly 160,000 clones, roughly nine tenths seen once, with 1.3% in the top ten. Sequenced material: peripheral blood, taken 28 days after the second AZD1222 dose. Every receptor here comes from an adult who received the AZD1222 COVID-19 vaccine.

The chain couples TRBV19 to TRBJ1-6, with 9 positions matching TRBD1. J gave up 7 bases and V 6 bases, and 1 base lay outside the gene matches. Germline V CDR1 and CDR2: LNHDA, SQIVND (reference sequence). The length of the CDR3 is 13 residues. CDR3 sequence (DNA): TGTGCCAGTAGCGGACAGGGGAATTCACCCCTCCACTTT. This encodes CASSGQGNSPLHF.

J is TRBJ1-2 and V is TRBV12-3 or TRBV12-4, with D possibly TRBD1 on 5 matching bases. V was pared by 5 bases and J by 5 bases, with 12 bases between. The CDR3 is 13 amino acids. CDR3 residues: CASSPRGGYGYTF. The CDR3 DNA follows: TGTGCCAGCAGTCCCCGGGGCGGGTATGGCTACACCTTC.

The rearrangement joins TRBV7-2 to TRBJ1-3, with a possible D match to TRBD1 (6 bases). Germline V CDR1 and CDR2: SGHTA, FQGNSA. V lost 0 bases to trimming and J lost 4 bases, with 10 bases between them. The CDR3 length is 15 residues. In nucleotides, the CDR3 is TGTGCCAGCAGCTTAGCGCGTACAGGGGGAAACACCATATATTTT. This gives the protein CASSLARTGGNTIYF.

Here the CDR3 reads CASSQGGRPNSPLHF. CDR3 bases: TGTGCCAGCAGCCAAGGGGGCCGGCCTAATTCACCCCTCCACTTT. The gene calls are TRBV3-1 (or the pseudogene TRBV3-2) and TRBJ1-6, with D possibly matching TRBD1 (5 bases). The length of the CDR3 is 15 residues. The germline gives CDR1 LGHDT, CDR2 YNNKEL (reference sequence). Trimming pared 1 base from V and 6 bases from J, leaving 10 bases between.

The chain combines TRBV27 with TRBJ2-2; D is possibly TRBD1 or TRBD2 (6 bases each). This CDR3 comprises 15 residues. Trimming shortened V by 4 bases and J by 6 bases, and 15 bases separated the two germline ends. Germline V gene sequence: CDR1 MNHEY, CDR2 SMNVEV (reference sequence). The CDR3 sequence is CASSSSLGGSGELFF. In DNA, the CDR3 is TGTGCCAGCAGTTCCTCCTTGGGGGGCTCCGGGGAGCTGTTTTTT.

V is TRBV7-9 and J is TRBJ2-1; TRBD2 aligns across 10 bases. The CDR3 runs 17 residues. From germline, CDR1 is SEHNR and CDR2 FQNEAQ (reference sequence). V was pared by 5 bases and J by 10 bases, with 17 bases of the junction left unmatched. The CDR3 nucleotides are TGTGCCAGCAGCCTCACGAGGGAGGTAGCGGGAGGAGTCGAGCAGTTCTTC. It encodes CASSLTREVAGGVEQFF. Looking up the rest from reference TRBV7-9 and TRBJ2-1 gives the full variable domain: DTGVSQNPRHKITKRGQNVTFRCDPISEHNRLYWYRQTLGQGPEFLTYFQNEAQLEKSRLLSDRFSAERPKGSFSTLEIQRTEQGDSAMYLCASSLTREVAGGVEQFFGPGTRLTVL.

V gene TRBV30 combines with J gene TRBJ1-3; 8 nucleotides line up with TRBD1. The CDR3 is made up of 17 amino acids. CDR1 is GTSNPN, CDR2 SVGIG, per germline (reference sequence). Germline trimming cut 3 bases from V and 0 bases from J; bases unmatched to any gene: 10. Here the CDR3 reads CAWRDRRDRYSGNTIYF. The CDR3 nucleotides are TGTGCCTGGAGGGACCGAAGGGACAGGTACTCTGGAAACACCATATATTTT.

This rearrangement joins TRBV12-3 or TRBV12-4 to TRBJ1-4; 10 bases map to TRBD1. The CDR3 has 13 residues. The junction had 4 bases not matched to a gene; V was cut back by 7 bases and J by 8 bases. CDR3: CASTADRGEKLFF. The CDR3 coding sequence is TGTGCCAGCACCGCGGACAGGGGGGAAAAACTGTTTTTT.

The CDR3 nucleotides are TGTGCCAGCAGCTCCCTCGACAGGGGGGACACTGAAGCTTTCTTT. It codes for CASSSLDRGDTEAFF. The chain carries TRBV5-4 and TRBJ1-1, with 9 positions matching TRBD1. CDR1 is SGHNT, CDR2 YYREEE, per germline (reference sequence). V was clipped by 3 bases and J by 3 bases; unmatched bases: 6. CDR3 length: 15 residues.

The V and J genes are TRBV2 and TRBJ1-2; D is possibly TRBD1 (6 bases). This CDR3 is 11 amino acids long. Germline V CDR1 and CDR2: SNHLY, FYNNEI. The ends were cut back, 5 bases at V and 8 bases at J, with 9 bases in the middle. CDR3 nucleotides: TGTGCCAGCAGTAGGGGGGACGGCTACACCTTC. Translated: CASSRGDGYTF.

The gene calls are TRBV27 and TRBJ1-1; D remains ambiguous. Germline CDR1 is MNHEY and CDR2 is SMNVEV (reference sequence). V was pared by 5 bases and J by 0 bases, with 19 bases between. The length of the CDR3 is 17 residues. The CDR3 nucleotides are TGTGCCAGCAGTCCCCCCGGGAGGGCTATGCTGAACACTGAAGCTTTCTTT. Its protein is CASSPPGRAMLNTEAFF.

V is TRBV5-1 and J is TRBJ1-6; 7 bases line up with TRBD1. CDR1 and CDR2 from the germline V gene are SGHRS and YFSETQ. The CDR3 runs to 15 residues. The V gene end was trimmed by 3 bases and the J gene end by 9 bases; junction bases not matched to a gene: 9. This CDR3 is CASSSRTGSGSPLHF. In nucleotides, the CDR3 is TGCGCCAGCAGCTCCCGGACAGGCTCGGGTTCACCCCTCCACTTT.

This clone is judged large. V and J are TRBV6-1 and TRBJ1-6; 12 nucleotides align to TRBD1. The CDR3 loop spans 15 amino acids. The J segment lost 9 bases and the V segment lost 3 bases, leaving 3 bases of the junction unmatched. CDR1 is MNHNS and CDR2 is SASEGT in the germline V gene. Written as DNA, the CDR3 is TGTGCCAGCAGTGAGCCGGGACAGGGGGCTTCACCCCTCCACTTT. Protein product: CASSEPGQGASPLHF.

A note on this clone: Other DNA sequences in the sample encode the same CDR3. The rearrangement joins TRBV2 to TRBJ1-3, with no clear D. Germline V gives CDR1 SNHLY, CDR2 FYNNEI. The CDR3 totals 15 residues. Trimming pared 0 bases from V and 4 bases from J, leaving 10 bases between. The CDR3 loop reads CASSEARGRGNTIYF. The DNA for the CDR3 is TGTGCCAGCAGTGAAGCACGGGGTCGAGGAAACACCATATATTTT.

The chain has TRBV9 and TRBJ2-2, with 10 bases identical to TRBD1. J was trimmed by 2 bases and V by 4 bases; bases with no gene match: 2. The germline CDR1 and CDR2 sequences are SGDLS and YYNGEE. The CDR3 has 15 residues. The CDR3 nucleotides read TGTGCCAGCAGCCGGGACAGGGGTAACACCGGGGAGCTGTTTTTT. Translation: CASSRDRGNTGELFF.

V gene TRBV28 combines with J gene TRBJ2-2; a weak D match, TRBD1 (6 bases). CDR3 length: 16 residues. V was pared by 5 bases and J by 2 bases, with 15 bases between. Germline loops: CDR1 MDHEN, CDR2 SYDVKM. Here the CDR3 DNA reads TGTGCCAGCAGTCAACAGGGAATCTTAAACACCGGGGAGCTGTTTTTT. Its protein product is CASSQQGILNTGELFF.

J is TRBJ2-3 and V is TRBV19; the D is unclear. V lost 2 bases and J lost 4, with 7 bases in between. Looked up from germline, CDR1 is LNHDA and CDR2 is SQIVND (reference sequence). The CDR3 contains 13 residues. In DNA form, the CDR3 reads TGTGCCAGTAGTATATTCGCCCCAGATACGCAGTATTTT. Encoded protein: CASSIFAPDTQYF.